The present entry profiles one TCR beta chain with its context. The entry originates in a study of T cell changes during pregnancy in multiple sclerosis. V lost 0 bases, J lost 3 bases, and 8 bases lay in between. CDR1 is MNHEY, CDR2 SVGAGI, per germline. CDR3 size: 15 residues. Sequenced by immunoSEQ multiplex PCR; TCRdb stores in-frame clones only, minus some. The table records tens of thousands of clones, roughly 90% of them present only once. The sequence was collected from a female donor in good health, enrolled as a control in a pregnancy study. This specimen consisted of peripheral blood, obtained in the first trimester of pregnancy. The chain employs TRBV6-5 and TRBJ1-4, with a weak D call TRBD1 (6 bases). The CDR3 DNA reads TGTGCCAGCAGTTACTCCCCAGGGGCTAATGAAAAACTGTTTTTT. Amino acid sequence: CASSYSPGANEKLFF.